This TCR beta chain emerged from a study of T-cell memory formation after mild COVID-19. Study observations and caveats: Clonal second-wave expansions that peaked on day 37 had unconfirmed SARS-CoV-2 specificity. Memory sampled before infection contained some responding clones, suggesting cross-reactive memory joined. Day 15 to 85 contracting clones showed balanced CD4/CD8; later expanders leaned CD4+. CD4+ contracting clones were found mainly in CM and EM, and CD8+ ones in EMRA.

This clonotype came up a few times. Its antigen remains unidentified. TCRdb re-derived calls from the 5' RACE reads in MiXCR, one entry per CDR3 protein. This table holds approximately 250,000 distinct CDR3 sequences, around 15% found once. J lost 4 bases, V lost 6 bases, and 8 bases had no gene match. CDR1 and CDR2 (germline): DFQATT, SNEGSKA (reference sequence). This CDR3 contains 13 residues. The receptor comes from a man aged 18 to 30 who had mild COVID-19 (a few samples of this study predate the infection). Cell type and time point are not known. The V call is TRBV20-1, the J call TRBJ2-7; 8 positions agree with TRBD1. Sequenced sample: PBMCs or a T cell subset sorted from them (not recorded which). In nucleotides, the CDR3 is TGCAGTGCCACCAGGGGGCCACCTTACGAGCAGTACTTC. This encodes CSATRGPPYEQYF.